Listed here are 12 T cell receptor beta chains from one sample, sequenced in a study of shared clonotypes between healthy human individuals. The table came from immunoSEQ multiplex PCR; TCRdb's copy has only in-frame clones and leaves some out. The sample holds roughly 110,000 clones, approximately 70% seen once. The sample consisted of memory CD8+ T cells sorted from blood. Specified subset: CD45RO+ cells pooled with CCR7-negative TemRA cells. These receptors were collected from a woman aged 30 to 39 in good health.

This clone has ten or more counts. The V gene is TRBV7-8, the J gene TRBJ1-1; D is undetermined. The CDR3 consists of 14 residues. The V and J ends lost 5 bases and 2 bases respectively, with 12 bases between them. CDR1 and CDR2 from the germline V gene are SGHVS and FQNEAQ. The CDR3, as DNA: TGTGCCAGCAGCGGGAGGCGCGATAACACTGAAGCTTTCTTT. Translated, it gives CASSGRRDNTEAFF.

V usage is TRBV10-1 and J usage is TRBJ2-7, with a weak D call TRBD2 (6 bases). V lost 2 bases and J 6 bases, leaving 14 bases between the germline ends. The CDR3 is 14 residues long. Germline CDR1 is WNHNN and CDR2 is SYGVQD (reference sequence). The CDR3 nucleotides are TGCGCCAGCAGTGAGCGACTAGTTCGGCGCGAGCAGTACTTC. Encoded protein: CASSERLVRREQYF.

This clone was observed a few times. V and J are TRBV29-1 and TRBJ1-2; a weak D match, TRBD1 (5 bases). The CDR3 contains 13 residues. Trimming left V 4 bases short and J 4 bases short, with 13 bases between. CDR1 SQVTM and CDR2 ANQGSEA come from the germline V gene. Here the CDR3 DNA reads TGCAGCGTTGGGTGGGGGACCGGCTATGGCTACACCTTC. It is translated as CSVGWGTGYGYTF.

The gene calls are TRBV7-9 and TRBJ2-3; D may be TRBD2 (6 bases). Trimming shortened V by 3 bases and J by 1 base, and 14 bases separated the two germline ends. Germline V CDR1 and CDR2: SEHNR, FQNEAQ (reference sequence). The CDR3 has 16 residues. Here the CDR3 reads CASSLLAAHRTDTQYF. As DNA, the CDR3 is TGTGCCAGCAGCTTGTTAGCGGCCCACCGCACAGATACGCAGTATTTT.

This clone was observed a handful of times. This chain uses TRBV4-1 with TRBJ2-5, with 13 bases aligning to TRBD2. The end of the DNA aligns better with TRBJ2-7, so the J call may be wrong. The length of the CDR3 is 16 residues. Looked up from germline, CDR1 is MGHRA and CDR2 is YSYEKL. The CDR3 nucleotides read TGCGCCAGCAGCCAAGTACTAGCGGGAGGGAACTACGAGCAGTACTTC. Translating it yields CASSQVLAGGNYEQYF.

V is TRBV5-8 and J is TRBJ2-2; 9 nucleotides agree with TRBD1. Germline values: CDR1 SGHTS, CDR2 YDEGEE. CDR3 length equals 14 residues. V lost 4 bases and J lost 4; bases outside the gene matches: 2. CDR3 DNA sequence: TGTGCCAGCAGCCCGGGACAGGGCACCGGGGAGCTGTTTTTT. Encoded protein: CASSPGQGTGELFF.

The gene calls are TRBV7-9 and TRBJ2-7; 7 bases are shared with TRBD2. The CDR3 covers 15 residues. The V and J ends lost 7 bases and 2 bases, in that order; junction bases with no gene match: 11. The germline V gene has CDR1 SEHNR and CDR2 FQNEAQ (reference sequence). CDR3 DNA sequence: TGTGCCAGCACCAGACCGGCTAGCGGAACCTACGAGCAGTACTTC. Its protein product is CASTRPASGTYEQYF.

The CDR3 nucleotides read TGTGCCAGCAGTGCTAACAATGAGCAGTTCTTC. It translates to CASSANNEQFF. This chain links TRBV27 with TRBJ2-1; no firm D call. The germline CDR1 and CDR2 sequences are MNHEY and SMNVEV (reference sequence). The CDR3 runs to 11 residues. Trimming left V 5 bases short and J 5 bases short, with 4 bases between.

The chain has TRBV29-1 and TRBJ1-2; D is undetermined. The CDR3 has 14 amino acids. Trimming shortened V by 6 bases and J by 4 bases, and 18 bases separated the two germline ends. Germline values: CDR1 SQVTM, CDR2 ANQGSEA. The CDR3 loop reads CSVLSGFHPYGYTF. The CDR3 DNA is TGCAGCGTCTTATCGGGATTCCACCCCTATGGCTACACCTTC.

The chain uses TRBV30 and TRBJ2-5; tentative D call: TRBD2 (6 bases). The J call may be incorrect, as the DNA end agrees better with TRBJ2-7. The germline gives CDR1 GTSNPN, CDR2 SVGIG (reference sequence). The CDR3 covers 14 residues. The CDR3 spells CAWSGRGLGYEQYF. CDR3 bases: TGTGCCTGGAGTGGGAGGGGACTTGGCTACGAGCAGTACTTC.

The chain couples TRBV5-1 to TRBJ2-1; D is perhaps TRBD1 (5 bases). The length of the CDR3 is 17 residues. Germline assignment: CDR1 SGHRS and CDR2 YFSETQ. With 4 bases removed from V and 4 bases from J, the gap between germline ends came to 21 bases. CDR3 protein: CASSPEKPRVYYNEQFF. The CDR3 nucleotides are TGCGCCAGCAGCCCGGAAAAACCCAGGGTGTATTACAATGAGCAGTTCTTC. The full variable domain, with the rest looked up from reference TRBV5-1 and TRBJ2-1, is KAGVTQTPRYLIKTRGQQVTLSCSPISGHRSVSWYQQTPGQGLQFLFEYFSETQRNKGNFPGRFSGRQFSNSRSEMNVSTLELGDSALYLCASSPEKPRVYYNEQFFGPGTRLTVL.

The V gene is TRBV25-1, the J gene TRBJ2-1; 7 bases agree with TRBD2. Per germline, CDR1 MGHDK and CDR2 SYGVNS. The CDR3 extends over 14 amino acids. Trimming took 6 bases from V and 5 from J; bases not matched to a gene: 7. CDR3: CASSSRDYDNEQFF. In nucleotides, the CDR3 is TGTGCCAGCAGCAGCCGGGACTACGACAATGAGCAGTTCTTC.